The 32 T cell receptor beta chains in this list originate from one sample, sequenced in a study of blood T cell repertoires in COVID-19. Sequenced by immunoSEQ multiplex PCR; TCRdb stores in-frame clones only, minus some. Of about 110,000 clones listed, approximately 89% are singletons. Sequences were obtained from peripheral blood. The source is a man in his forties with acute or convalescent COVID-19.

The chain carries TRBV7-6 and TRBJ1-2; D remains ambiguous. With 5 bases removed from V and 4 bases from J, the gap between germline ends came to 14 bases. This CDR3 is built from 14 residues. Germline loops: CDR1 SGHVS, CDR2 FNYEAQ. The CDR3 here is CASSLGTGIYGYTF. As DNA, the CDR3 is TGTGCCAGCAGCCTGGGAACCGGGATCTATGGCTACACCTTC.

V usage is TRBV7-2 and J usage is TRBJ1-1; D unresolved. Trimming stripped 3 bases from V and 1 base from J, with 6 bases between. There are 13 residues in the CDR3. Germline lookup yields CDR1 SGHTA and CDR2 FQGNSA. CDR3: CASSFRWNTEAFF. CDR3 nucleotide sequence: TGTGCCAGCAGCTTTCGGTGGAACACTGAAGCTTTCTTT.

The V gene is TRBV9, the J gene TRBJ2-3; D remains ambiguous. The CDR3 has 15 amino acids. Germline V CDR1 and CDR2: SGDLS, YYNGEE. Trimming pared 3 bases from V and 5 bases from J, leaving 16 bases between. The CDR3 DNA reads as TGTGCCAGCAGCGGCACAAGTGGCCCGGGAGATACGCAGTATTTT. It yields the protein CASSGTSGPGDTQYF.

The chain joins TRBV11-3 to TRBJ2-5; 8 bases are a match to TRBD2. The germline V gene has CDR1 SGHNT and CDR2 YENEEA. The CDR3 contains 16 residues. Germline trimming cut 4 bases from V and 2 bases from J; bases unmatched to any gene: 9. The CDR3 sequence is CASSSRVTSGQETQYF. DNA of the CDR3: TGTGCCAGCAGCTCAAGGGTTACTAGCGGACAAGAGACCCAGTACTTC.

Only a few counts were recorded for this clone. V is TRBV5-4 and J is TRBJ1-1; 10 nucleotides align to TRBD1. CDR3 length: 14 amino acids. V dropped 4 bases and J dropped 7; count of bases not matched to a gene: 7. Germline V gene sequence: CDR1 SGHNT, CDR2 YYREEE (reference sequence). CDR3: CASSIPGQGFEAFF. The CDR3 bases are TGTGCCAGCAGCATCCCGGGACAGGGGTTTGAAGCTTTCTTT.

CDR3: CASSYQSGLAGGPVFSGELFF. CDR3 coding DNA: TGTGCCAGCAGTTACCAGTCGGGACTAGCGGGAGGGCCAGTTTTTTCCGGGGAGCTGTTTTTT. The chain combines TRBV6-2 or TRBV6-3 with TRBJ2-2; the match to TRBD2 covers 16 bases. Unmatched junction bases numbered 15, after V lost 2 bases and J lost 6 bases. CDR3 length equals 21 residues. Germline CDR1 is MNHEY and CDR2 is SVGEGT.

The chain uses TRBV18 and TRBJ1-2, with D unclear. CDR1 and CDR2 from the germline V gene are KGHSH and LQKENI. The CDR3 is made up of 15 amino acids. Between the trimmed V and J ends, which lost 4 bases and 1 base, there was a span of 13 bases. The CDR3 sequence: CASSRSNSNNYGYTF. Written as DNA, the CDR3 is TGTGCCAGCTCACGGTCCAACTCAAATAACTATGGCTACACCTTC.

The chain has TRBV7-9 and TRBJ2-2; 9 bases fit TRBD2. The ends lost 4 bases at V and 6 bases at J; junction bases unmatched: 9. CDR1 is SEHNR, CDR2 FQNEAQ, per germline (reference sequence). The CDR3 has 16 amino acids. The CDR3 sequence: CASSYPGLADAGELFF. CDR3 sequence (DNA): TGTGCCAGCAGCTATCCGGGACTAGCTGATGCCGGGGAGCTGTTTTTT.

The gene calls are TRBV11-2 and TRBJ1-2; no clear D gene. V was cut by 1 base and J by 6 bases, with 15 bases left in between. The CDR3 is 15 amino acids. CDR1 is SGHAT, CDR2 FQNNGV, per germline. In DNA form, the CDR3 reads TGTGCCAGCAGCTTAGTACAGTTAGACGGCCATGGCTACACCTTC. It yields the protein CASSLVQLDGHGYTF.

The rearrangement joins TRBV7-8 to TRBJ2-7, with D unclear. The CDR3 runs to 13 residues. Germline V gives CDR1 SGHVS, CDR2 FQNEAQ. Trimming removed 1 base from V and 2 bases from J, with 6 bases in between. The DNA of the CDR3 is TGTGCCAGCAGCTTAGTTCGGGCCTACGAGCAGTACTTC. It specifies CASSLVRAYEQYF.

This chain uses TRBV6-5 with TRBJ2-7, with 7 bases aligning to TRBD2. V lost 6 bases and J lost 1; bases outside the gene matches: 9. The CDR3 is 15 residues long. CDR1 is MNHEY, CDR2 SVGAGI, per germline. CDR3 region: CASRLTSQKSYEQYF. CDR3 coding DNA: TGTGCCAGCAGGTTGACTAGCCAAAAGTCCTACGAGCAGTACTTC.

The chain carries TRBV11-1 and TRBJ2-2, with a possible D match to TRBD2 (6 bases). This CDR3 has 14 amino acids. With 0 bases removed from V and 6 bases from J, the gap between germline ends came to 8 bases. Germline V gene sequence: CDR1 SGHAT, CDR2 FQDESV (reference sequence). CDR3 DNA: TGTGCCAGCAGCTTAGCGGGGGGTTCCGGGGAGCTGTTTTTT. Protein product: CASSLAGGSGELFF.

The V call is TRBV30, the J call TRBJ1-4, with 7 bases identical to TRBD1. This CDR3 spans 15 amino acids. Germline CDR1 is GTSNPN and CDR2 is SVGIG (reference sequence). Unmatched junction bases numbered 3, after V lost 1 base and J lost 1 base. Written as DNA, the CDR3 is TGTGCCTGGAGTGGAGACAGGGTAACTAATGAAAAACTGTTTTTT. Translation: CAWSGDRVTNEKLFF.

The CDR3 is CASSLAAGSTDTQYF. The CDR3 DNA reads as TGTGCCAGCAGCTTAGCGGCGGGCAGCACAGATACGCAGTATTTT. This chain connects TRBV7-6 to TRBJ2-3, with TRBD2 as a possible D gene (5 bases). The CDR3 covers 15 residues. The germline V gene has CDR1 SGHVS and CDR2 FNYEAQ. Trimming removed 0 bases at V and 0 bases at J, with 7 bases between. The full variable domain, its missing parts supplied by reference TRBV7-6 and TRBJ2-3, is GAGVSQSPRYKVTKRGQDVALRCDPISGHVSLYWYRQALGQGPEFLTYFNYEAQQDKSGLPNDRFSAERPEGSISTLTIQRTEQRDSAMYRCASSLAAGSTDTQYFGPGTRLTVL.

The chain uses TRBV5-6 and TRBJ2-3; tentatively, D is TRBD1 (5 bases). The ends were cut back, 4 bases at V and 5 bases at J, with 11 bases in the middle. The germline V gene encodes CDR1 SGHDT and CDR2 YYEEEE. This CDR3 is 13 amino acids long. Here the CDR3 DNA reads TGTGCCAGCAGCGTGACAGCCGGAGATACGCAGTATTTT. Amino acids: CASSVTAGDTQYF.

The chain joins TRBV21-1 to TRBJ1-2; no DNA check was done on the table's D call, TRBD1. TRBV21-1 is deemed a pseudogene. There are 17 residues in the CDR3. In DNA form, the CDR3 reads TGTGCCAGCAACTTCCGGGACAGGGGCCCCCCGGTCTATGGCTACACCTTC. Its translation is CASNFRDRGPPVYGYTF.

The chain joins TRBV5-4 to TRBJ2-2, with TRBD2 as a possible D gene (5 bases). CDR1 is SGHNT and CDR2 is YYREEE in the germline V gene (reference sequence). The CDR3 is made up of 14 amino acids. V was clipped by 5 bases and J by 4 bases, with 12 bases between them. The CDR3: CASRATRSTGELFF. CDR3 nucleotides: TGTGCCAGCAGAGCCACTAGAAGCACCGGGGAGCTGTTTTTT.

The CDR3 DNA sequence: TGTGCCAGCAGCGTCGAAAGGTGGGGCGCTAGCTCCTACAATGAGCAGTTCTTC. It yields the protein CASSVERWGASSYNEQFF. V and J are TRBV9 and TRBJ2-1, with a weak D call TRBD1 (5 bases). The CDR3 has 18 amino acids. Trimming pared 2 bases from V and 0 bases from J, leaving 18 bases between. Germline CDR1 reads SGDLS; CDR2 reads YYNGEE.

The V gene is TRBV30, the J gene TRBJ1-1, with D possibly being TRBD1 (5 bases). The CDR3 is made up of 13 amino acids. With 4 bases removed from V and 3 bases from J, the gap between germline ends came to 12 bases. Germline values: CDR1 GTSNPN, CDR2 SVGIG (reference sequence). The CDR3 is CAWTAGRDTEAFF. CDR3 bases: TGTGCCTGGACAGCAGGGCGAGACACTGAAGCTTTCTTT.

The chain joins TRBV11-3 to TRBJ2-7; weak D call: TRBD2 (6 bases). This CDR3 has 13 residues. Per germline, CDR1 SGHNT and CDR2 YENEEA. V lost 5 bases and J lost 5, with 13 bases in between. The CDR3 region has the DNA TGTGCCAGCAGCGCCGGCACGGGGGACGAGCAGTACTTC. The encoded protein is CASSAGTGDEQYF.

V and J are TRBV6-5 and TRBJ2-5; D not resolved. The CDR3 runs 14 residues. CDR1 MNHEY and CDR2 SVGAGI come from the germline V gene. The V and J ends lost 7 bases and 5 bases respectively, with 17 bases between them. The CDR3 loop is CASTLGLSQETQYF. The CDR3 DNA sequence: TGTGCCAGCACCTTGGGCCTTTCACAGGAGACCCAGTACTTC.

The rearrangement uses TRBV7-2 and TRBJ2-5; D may be TRBD2 (6 bases). V shed 3 bases and J shed 2 bases, with 13 bases lying between them. Germline CDR1 is SGHTA and CDR2 is FQGNSA. This CDR3 is 15 amino acids long. The DNA of the CDR3 is TGTGCCAGCAGCTTGGACGGGGGAACACAAGAGACCCAGTACTTC. Its protein is CASSLDGGTQETQYF.

The chain employs TRBV11-2 and TRBJ2-7; 10 bases are a match to TRBD1. V lost 1 base to trimming and J lost 3 bases; unmatched junction nucleotides: 3. Germline CDR1 reads SGHAT; CDR2 reads FQNNGV. CDR3 length: 15 amino acids. The CDR3 region has the DNA TGTGCCAGCAGCTTAGGGGGACAGGGGTTCTACGAGCAGTACTTC. It specifies CASSLGGQGFYEQYF.

The genes are TRBV27 and TRBJ1-2; TRBD1 might be the D (6 bases). Germline lookup yields CDR1 MNHEY and CDR2 SMNVEV (reference sequence). Deletions cut 6 bases from V and 4 bases from J, with 15 bases between. This CDR3 contains 14 residues. The CDR3 protein is CASRQGPGSYGYTF. DNA for the CDR3: TGTGCCAGCAGACAGGGACCGGGGAGCTATGGCTACACCTTC.

Concerning this clone itself: At one of its ends the junction is not consistent with the germline gene, which may arise from a read error. This chain links TRBV5-6 with TRBJ2-7; weak D call: TRBD1 (6 bases). The V gene's germline CDR1 is SGHDT and CDR2 YYEEEE. The CDR3 runs to 13 residues. The CDR3 here is CASSLDREYEQYF. In DNA form, the CDR3 reads TGTGCCAGCAGTTTGGACAGAGAATACGAGCAGTACTTC. Filled out from reference TRBV5-6 and TRBJ2-7, the complete variable domain reads DAGVTQSPTHLIKTRGQQVTLRCSPKSGHDTVSWYQQALGQGPQFIFQYYEEEERQRGNFPDRFSGHQFPNYSSELNVNALLLGDSALYLCASSLDREYEQYFGPGTRLTVT.

The chain uses TRBV19 and TRBJ2-1; possibly TRBD2 for D (7 bases). Trimming shortened V by 6 bases and J by 8 bases, and 20 bases separated the two germline ends. Looked up from germline, CDR1 is LNHDA and CDR2 is SQIVND (reference sequence). The CDR3 totals 15 residues. The CDR3 is CASSLGPAGAHEQFF. CDR3 in DNA: TGTGCCAGTAGCCTCGGGCCGGCGGGGGCCCATGAGCAGTTCTTC.

The chain uses TRBV5-1 and TRBJ2-5, with TRBD2 matching 11 bases. The germline gives CDR1 SGHRS, CDR2 YFSETQ. V gave up 5 bases and J gave up 4 bases; unmatched junction bases: 7. The CDR3 sequence is 15 residues long. CDR3 sequence reads: CASSWGLAVGETQYF. As DNA, the CDR3 is TGCGCCAGCAGTTGGGGACTAGCGGTCGGAGAGACCCAGTACTTC.

The V and J genes are TRBV11-3 and TRBJ2-7, with D maybe TRBD1 (5 bases). The CDR3 loop spans 13 amino acids. CDR1 SGHNT and CDR2 YENEEA come from the germline V gene. V was pared by 3 bases and J by 5 bases, with 11 bases between. The CDR3: CASSLTATHEQYF. The DNA of the CDR3 is TGTGCCAGCAGCTTGACAGCTACTCACGAGCAGTACTTC.

CDR3 coding DNA: TGTGCCAGCAGCCAAGATAAACTAGCGGGTACCACCGGGGAGCTGTTTTTT. This codes for CASSQDKLAGTTGELFF. V usage is TRBV4-2 and J usage is TRBJ2-2, with 9 bases identical to TRBD2. CDR1 LGHNA and CDR2 YNFKEQ come from the germline V gene. J lost 4 bases, V lost 0 bases, and 6 bases had no gene match. The CDR3 contains 17 residues.

This clone was counted a few times. This CDR3 is CASSLDAGLGTEAFF. CDR3 coding DNA: TGTGCCAGCAGCTTAGATGCGGGGCTGGGCACTGAAGCTTTCTTT. This chain connects TRBV7-9 to TRBJ1-1, with a weak D call TRBD1 (5 bases). Deletions cut 1 base from V and 4 bases from J, with 13 bases between. CDR1 and CDR2 (germline): SEHNR, FQNEAQ (reference sequence). This CDR3 has 15 amino acids. Together with reference TRBV7-9 and TRBJ1-1, the CDR3 gives the full variable domain: DTGVSQNPRHKITKRGQNVTFRCDPISEHNRLYWYRQTLGQGPEFLTYFQNEAQLEKSRLLSDRFSAERPKGSFSTLEIQRTEQGDSAMYLCASSLDAGLGTEAFFGQGTRLTVV.

This sequence joins TRBV23-1 and TRBJ1-2; maybe TRBD1 (5 bases). TRBV23-1 is an open reading frame, and its role is uncertain. V lost 7 bases and J 6 bases, leaving 18 bases between the germline ends. The CDR3 sequence is 14 residues long. The DNA for the CDR3 is TGCGCCAGCACCGATCCCGCGGGGCTAAATGGCTACACCTTC. This translates into CASTDPAGLNGYTF.

This clone was observed a handful of times. The chain has TRBV19 and TRBJ1-2, with unresolved D. The germline gives CDR1 LNHDA, CDR2 SQIVND (reference sequence). Trimming cost V 5 bases and J 4 bases, with 5 bases left between them. The CDR3 length is 11 residues. In DNA form, the CDR3 reads TGTGCCAGTAGTCCCGGCTATGGCTACACCTTC. This sequence encodes CASSPGYGYTF.